These T cell receptor beta chains were read from a single sample in a study of T cell repertoires in cytomegalovirus infection. Their target antigens are unknown. In TCRdb, the reads were re-called with MiXCR into one record per CDR3 protein. Here the sample spans about 340,000 distinct CDR3 sequences, roughly 28% being singletons. The source was cultured PBMCs, collected from culture after CMV antigen stimulation. These TCRs come from a human donor in good health (CMV status not recorded). Some clones in this sample may be carry-over from other donors' samples. The CDR3 runs from the conserved cysteine through the conserved F or W. A D gene is named only where the DNA matches it firmly. Rows give clone size only sometimes, using once, few, many, or a class for an expanded clone.

j_call clone_size v_call cdr3_length d_call cdr3_nt cdr3_aa
TRBJ2-1 - TRBV28 12 TRBD2 TGTGCCAGCAGTTATAGCGGGAGTGGGCAGTTCTTC CASSYSGSGQFF
TRBJ1-1 - TRBV7-9 16 - TGTGCCAGCAGCTTTTGGCCCCAGGACCAGAACACTGAAGCTTTCTTT CASSFWPQDQNTEAFF
TRBJ2-7 - TRBV19 13 - TGTGCCAGTAGTGCGGCCAGCACCTACGAGCAGTACTTC CASSAASTYEQYF
TRBJ1-1 few TRBV28 20 - TGTGCCAGCAGTTTTAGTCCCCGGCCCAGGGTGGGACGGGTTCACACTGAAGCTTTCTTT CASSFSPRPRVGRVHTEAFF
TRBJ1-6 - TRBV6-8 17 TRBD1 TGTGCCAGCAGTTATCTCGGACAGGGGGCGAGGAATTCACCCCTCCACTTT CASSYLGQGARNSPLHF
TRBJ2-7 many TRBV7-8 17 TRBD2 TGTGCCAGCAGCTCTAGCGCTAGCGGGAGGGCCTCCTACGAGCAGTACTTC CASSSSASGRASYEQYF
TRBJ2-5 few TRBV27 15 TRBD1 TGTGCCAGCAGGATCCTGACAGGGGGACAAGAGACCCAGTACTTC CASRILTGGQETQYF
TRBJ2-1 - TRBV20-1 15 - TGCAGTGCCCCCGAGGGGTGGAGGGGAAACAATGAGCAGTTCTTC CSAPEGWRGNNEQFF
TRBJ2-1 - TRBV6-1 12 - TGTGCCAGCAGTCCTCAGGGCCATGAGCAGTTCTTC CASSPQGHEQFF
TRBJ2-1 - TRBV12-3/TRBV12-4 11 - TGTGCCAGCAGTCCTCGGGCTGAGCAGTTCTTC CASSPRAEQFF
TRBJ2-2 - TRBV7-3 13 TRBD2 TGTGCCAGCAGCCCACGGGGGGGCGGGGAGCTGTTTTTT CASSPRGGGELFF
TRBJ2-5 - TRBV2 13 TRBD1 TGTGCCAGCAAGGACAGGGCAGTCGTGGCCCAGTACTTC CASKDRAVVAQYF
TRBJ2-2 few TRBV6-1 16 - TGTGCCAGCAGTGAAATGCTGGACAGACGCACCGGGGAGCTGTTTTTT CASSEMLDRRTGELFF
TRBJ2-7 - TRBV19 16 TRBD2 TGTGCCAGTAGAGGTCCCGCTAGCGGGGGCACCTACGAGCAGTACTTC CASRGPASGGTYEQYF
TRBJ2-1 - TRBV18 18 TRBD2 TGTGCCAGCTCACCCCTACAGACCCTAGCGGGAGGGGGCGATGAGCAGTTCTTC CASSPLQTLAGGGDEQFF
TRBJ1-5 many TRBV7-2 13 - TGTGCCAGCAGCCTTATGATGGATCAGCCCCAGCATTTT CASSLMMDQPQHF
TRBJ1-5 few TRBV19 18 TRBD1 TGTGCCAGTAGTACCCACCCCCGACAGGGACATAGCAATCAGCCCCAGCATTTT CASSTHPRQGHSNQPQHF
TRBJ2-7 - TRBV19 14 - TGTGCCAGTAGTGGGCAGGAGAGCTCCTACGAGCAGTACTTC CASSGQESSYEQYF
TRBJ2-5 many TRBV7-8 13 TRBD2 TGTGCCAGCAGCACCGCGGGGGAAGAGACCCAGTACTTC CASSTAGEETQYF
TRBJ2-2 few TRBV19 14 - TGTGCCAGTAAGGGGACGTCGAACACCGGGGAGCTGTTTTTT CASKGTSNTGELFF
TRBJ1-6 once TRBV7-9 13 - TGTGCCAGCAGCCCTGTAAGCAATTCACCCCTCCACTTT CASSPVSNSPLHF
TRBJ2-3 - TRBV9 16 TRBD2 TGTGCCAGCAGCGTAGCTAGCGGGGGGTTCACAGATACGCAGTATTTT CASSVASGGFTDTQYF
TRBJ2-1 - TRBV12-3/TRBV12-4 15 TRBD2 TGTGCCAGCAGCCGTAGCGGGGCCTCCTACAATGAGCAGTTCTTC CASSRSGASYNEQFF
TRBJ1-3 few TRBV25-1 14 TRBD1 TGTGCCAGCCGAGGACAGGGGACTGGAAACACCATATATTTT CASRGQGTGNTIYF
TRBJ2-4 - TRBV3-1 16 - TGTGCCAGCAGCCAAGCACCATTACTAGCCAAAAACATTCAGTACTTC CASSQAPLLAKNIQYF
TRBJ2-1 many TRBV7-8 15 TRBD2 TGTGCCAGCAGCTCCCAGCGGGGAAGCTACAATGAGCAGTTCTTC CASSSQRGSYNEQFF
TRBJ1-1 few TRBV5-1 16 TRBD1 TGCGCCAGCAGCTCATCCCAGGGGGCGCACGGATCTGAAGCTTTCTTT CASSSSQGAHGSEAFF
TRBJ2-1 - TRBV4-2 15 TRBD1 TGTGCCAGCAGCCAAGCCCGGACAGGGGGAGATGAGCAGTTCTTC CASSQARTGGDEQFF
TRBJ2-2 many TRBV11-1 15 - TGTGCCAGCAGCTTAGGGGGAGGATCCACCGGGGAGCTGTTTTTT CASSLGGGSTGELFF
TRBJ1-2 - TRBV12-5 16 TRBD1 TGTGCTAGTGGTTTGCAGGGGGCGCCCCCGTTCTATGGCTACACCTTC CASGLQGAPPFYGYTF
TRBJ2-6 few TRBV7-9 15 - TGTGCCAGCAGCTTAGTGGGGACCGGGGCCAACGTCCTGACTTTC CASSLVGTGANVLTF
TRBJ1-5 - TRBV20-1 12 TRBD1 TGCAGTGCGCGGACAGGGGATCAGCCCCAGCATTTT CSARTGDQPQHF
TRBJ2-3 - TRBV6-1 16 TRBD2 TGTGCCAGCAGGGAAGATAGCGGGGGGGCTTCAGATACGCAGTATTTT CASREDSGGASDTQYF
TRBJ2-3 - TRBV29-1 12 TRBD2 TGCAGCGTTGAAAACGGGGGGGATACGCAGTATTTT CSVENGGDTQYF
TRBJ1-2 - TRBV4-1 17 TRBD1 TGCGCCAGCAGCCCCGAAAGGACAGGGGTGCCTAACTATGGCTACACCTTC CASSPERTGVPNYGYTF
TRBJ1-1 - TRBV4-1 15 - TGCGCCAGCAGCCCCCCCCGGACAGTGAACACTGAAGCTTTCTTT CASSPPRTVNTEAFF
TRBJ1-5 many TRBV6-1 18 TRBD1 TGTGCCAGCAGTGCTCCGGGACAGGGAACTTTGAGCAATCAGCCCCAGCATTTT CASSAPGQGTLSNQPQHF
TRBJ1-1 few TRBV28 14 - TGTGCCAGCACGCAGCTTGGGGTGAACACTGAAGCTTTCTTT CASTQLGVNTEAFF
TRBJ2-5 - TRBV12-3/TRBV12-4 13 - TGTGCCAGCGCAGGGGCCATCCAAGAGACCCAGTACTTC CASAGAIQETQYF
TRBJ1-1 few TRBV6-5 16 - TGTGCCAGCAGTTACTCGACGACAGCCAGTCACACTGAAGCTTTCTTT CASSYSTTASHTEAFF
TRBJ2-1 - TRBV6-4 13 TRBD1 TGTGCCAGCAGCTTTTCGACAGGGGATGAGCAGTTCTTC CASSFSTGDEQFF
TRBJ1-1 - TRBV12-5 14 - TGTGCTAGTGGTTTGGGGGTGACAGCCACTGAAGCTTTCTTT CASGLGVTATEAFF
TRBJ2-3 - TRBV28 16 TRBD2 TGTGCCAGCAGCATAGCGGGAGCCGGTGCGAGAGATACGCAGTATTTT CASSIAGAGARDTQYF
TRBJ2-2 few TRBV7-3 15 TRBD1 TGTGCCAGCGTGATTATGTCACAGGGGACCGGGGAGCTGTTTTTT CASVIMSQGTGELFF
TRBJ1-5 - TRBV6-6 17 - TGTGCCAGCAGTTTCTTCGTGGGGTCCGCGGGCAATCAGCCCCAGCATTTT CASSFFVGSAGNQPQHF
TRBJ2-1 few TRBV7-6 18 TRBD2 TGTGCCAGCAGCTCCCCGGGGAAGACTAGCGTTCGCCAAGATGAGCAGTTCTTC CASSSPGKTSVRQDEQFF
TRBJ2-5 - TRBV4-1 16 TRBD1 TGCGCCAGCAGCGCCTCGGGACAGGGTCGCCAAGAGACCCAGTACTTC CASSASGQGRQETQYF